The 10 T cell receptor beta chains presented below share a single source sample, sequenced in a study of CD8+CD57+ T cells in acquired aplastic anemia. Genomic DNA, the template, was used for profiling of the TCR beta VDJ and CDR3. MiXCR was run by TCRdb on the reads, yielding one entry per CDR3 protein. The sample carries about 260,000 distinct CDR3 sequences, approximately 86% recorded once. Sequenced patients had shown CD8+CD57+ cell expansion by flow cytometry. Sample: sorted CD4+, CD8+, or CD8+CD57+ T cells (not recorded which) from PBMCs. The receptor source for this set is a human donor with aplastic anemia.

The chain uses TRBV25-1 and TRBJ1-5; 9 positions match TRBD1. CDR1 and CDR2 from the germline V gene are MGHDK and SYGVNS. V lost 8 bases to trimming and J lost 6 bases; unmatched junction nucleotides: 11. This CDR3 spans 15 amino acids. CDR3 loop: CASQTGGEVGQPQHF. The CDR3 DNA reads as TGTGCCAGCCAGACAGGGGGAGAGGTCGGTCAGCCCCAGCATTTT.

As to this clonotype: Relative to the germline gene, one junction end is altered; a read error may explain this. The V gene is TRBV7-9, the J gene TRBJ2-3; D gene unclear. The germline gives CDR1 SEHNR, CDR2 FQNEAQ (reference sequence). CDR3 length equals 11 residues. The CDR3 DNA is TGTGCCAGCAGCTTGTCACATAAGCAGGATTTC. The encoded protein is CASSLSHKQDF.

The J gene is TRBJ2-7, the V gene TRBV29-1; D unresolved. Looked up from germline, CDR1 is SQVTM and CDR2 is ANQGSEA. V was shortened by 4 bases and J by 5 bases, with 9 bases between the two germline ends. The CDR3 spans 11 residues. CDR3 loop: CSVVWTHEQYF. The CDR3 region has the DNA TGCAGCGTTGTTTGGACCCACGAGCAGTACTTC.

In regard to this clonotype: The CDR3 does not close with the conserved phenylalanine or tryptophan, likely indicating a read error. The DNA is left out, because the CDR3 cannot be placed on it with certainty; the CDR3 is given as TCRdb lists it. The chain couples TRBV7-2 to TRBJ2-3; the table's D call, TRBD2, has no DNA check behind it. Germline values: CDR1 SGHTA, CDR2 FQGNSA. A total of 13 residues make up the CDR3, ends included. The chain's CDR3 is CASSFGGRGQDDA.

The J gene is TRBJ2-5, the V gene TRBV5-1; possibly TRBD2 for D (5 bases). Trimming shortened V by 4 bases and J by 10 bases, and 20 bases separated the two germline ends. The CDR3 sequence is 14 residues long. Germline CDR1 reads SGHRS; CDR2 reads YFSETQ. CDR3 DNA: TGCGCCAGCAGCGGCGCGACGAGCAACGGGGACCAGTACTTC. Encoded protein: CASSGATSNGDQYF.

J is TRBJ2-3 and V is TRBV12-3 or TRBV12-4; D ambiguous. CDR3 length equals 16 residues. CDR3 coding DNA: TGTGCTAGTGGTTCACTTAACCGGTCCCCTCGAGATACGCAGTATTTT. Protein product: CASGSLNRSPRDTQYF.

Remarks on this clonotype: One junction end does not reproduce the germline sequence, and a read error may be involved. This chain links TRBV7-3 with TRBJ1-2; a weak D match, TRBD1 (5 bases). This CDR3 contains 16 residues. Germline CDR1 and CDR2: SGHTA and FQGTGA. DNA for the CDR3: TGTGCCAGCAGCTTGGAGAGGGACGGGGTTGAACATGGATACACCTTC. This sequence encodes CASSLERDGVEHGYTF.

In this sample, this clonotype turned up many times. The gene calls are TRBV7-6 and TRBJ2-1, with unresolved D. Germline loops: CDR1 SGHVS, CDR2 FNYEAQ. The CDR3 covers 15 residues. Trimming removed 5 bases at V and 2 bases at J, with 13 bases between. The CDR3 sequence is CASSHESDTYNEQFF. DNA of the CDR3: TGTGCCAGCAGCCATGAGAGCGATACCTACAATGAGCAGTTCTTC. The complete variable domain, with remaining parts taken from reference TRBV7-6 and TRBJ2-1, reads GAGVSQSPRYKVTKRGQDVALRCDPISGHVSLYWYRQALGQGPEFLTYFNYEAQQDKSGLPNDRFSAERPEGSISTLTIQRTEQRDSAMYRCASSHESDTYNEQFFGPGTRLTVL.

The V and J genes are TRBV7-8 and TRBJ2-3, with 9 nucleotides matching TRBD2. From germline, CDR1 is SGHVS and CDR2 FQNEAQ. Trimming took 5 bases from V and 8 from J; bases not matched to a gene: 8. The CDR3 contains 14 residues. CDR3 DNA sequence: TGTGCCAGCAGCAGAGCGGGAGGTCCCGTTACGCAGTATTTT. It codes for CASSRAGGPVTQYF.

The rearrangement joins TRBV20-1 to TRBJ1-5, with unresolved D. V was pared by 6 bases and J by 3 bases, with 18 bases between. The CDR3 consists of 15 residues. Germline V gene sequence: CDR1 DFQATT, CDR2 SNEGSKA (reference sequence). The CDR3 protein is CSARRWRSNNQPQHF. The DNA for the CDR3 is TGCAGTGCCAGAAGATGGCGAAGCAACAATCAGCCCCAGCATTTT.